This T cell receptor (beta chain) is from a study of blood T cell repertoires in COVID-19. Background on the study: Spain, Italy and the United States supplied samples that represented acute and convalescent COVID-19. Sources were T cells, B-cell-depleted T cells, or PBMCs; the material itself was cDNA or gDNA.

Repertoires were generated with immunoSEQ multiplex PCR, while TCRdb's copy carries only in-frame clones and drops some. The table shows approximately 83,000 clones, with over 80% occurring only once. The CDR3 totals 16 residues. Germline V gene data show CDR1 as MNHEY and CDR2 as SVGAGI. The ends lost 0 bases at V and 10 bases at J; junction bases unmatched: 10. This TCR was recovered from a man aged 50 to 60 with acute or convalescent COVID-19. Sequenced input: peripheral blood. The V gene is TRBV6-5, the J gene TRBJ2-1; 9 bases fit TRBD2. CDR3 amino acids: CASSYSLAGVGYEQFF. In DNA, the CDR3 is TGTGCCAGCAGTTACTCCTTAGCGGGGGTGGGGTACGAGCAGTTCTTC.